These 16 T cell receptor beta chains were sequenced from one sample in a study of blood T cells in healthy people across ages. Combining a sample-barcoded 5' primer with a J-beta primer mix, a second PCR ran for roughly 6 to 11 cycles. TCRdb itself ran the 5' RACE reads through MiXCR, one entry per CDR3 protein. This table has around 790,000 distinct CDR3 sequences, more than 40% appearing once. The sample taken for sequencing was blood. Receptor source: a man aged 60 to 75 in good health.

In its sample, this clonotype was seen a few times. The rearrangement joins TRBV20-1 to TRBJ2-1; 11 nucleotides match TRBD2. Per the germline V gene, CDR1 is DFQATT and CDR2 is SNEGSKA (reference sequence). The length of the CDR3 is 16 residues. V lost 0 bases to trimming and J lost 2 bases; unmatched junction nucleotides: 3. CDR3 coding DNA: TGCAGTGCTAGAGAGATAGCGGGGGGGGCCTACAATGAGCAGTTCTTC. Amino acid sequence: CSAREIAGGAYNEQFF.

The genes are TRBV5-1 and TRBJ2-5; a weak D match, TRBD2 (7 bases). This CDR3 region has 15 residues. The germline V gene encodes CDR1 SGHRS and CDR2 YFSETQ. With 4 bases removed from V and 5 bases from J, the gap between germline ends came to 18 bases. CDR3 sequence (DNA): TGCGCCAGCAGCGGATCGGGACGGGGGGCTGAGACCCAGTACTTC. It encodes CASSGSGRGAETQYF.

The CDR3 DNA sequence: TGTGCCAGCAGCCCTTTTCAGGGGGCCGGAGACGAGCAGTACTTC. Protein sequence: CASSPFQGAGDEQYF. This rearrangement joins TRBV6-2 or TRBV6-3 to TRBJ2-7; 8 bases agree with TRBD1. Germline CDR1 and CDR2: MNHEY and SVGEGT. The CDR3 covers 15 residues. Trimming at V came to 6 bases and at J to 5 bases, leaving 12 bases not matched to a gene.

The chain joins TRBV5-1 to TRBJ2-3, with 9 bases lining up with TRBD2. The trim removed 1 base at V and 4 bases at J, leaving 4 bases unmatched. The CDR3 contains 15 residues. CDR1 and CDR2 (germline): SGHRS, YFSETQ. The CDR3 is CASSLTSGLPDTQYF. The DNA for the CDR3 is TGCGCCAGCAGCTTGACTAGCGGGCTACCAGATACGCAGTATTTT.

The CDR3 is CASSPTGQGYNEQFF. The CDR3 DNA reads as TGTGCCAGCAGTCCTACGGGACAGGGATACAATGAGCAGTTCTTC. The chain links TRBV28 to TRBJ2-1, with TRBD1 matching over 9 bases. This CDR3 has 15 residues. Trimming cost V 5 bases and J 4 bases; bases outside gene matches: 6. Germline values: CDR1 MDHEN, CDR2 SYDVKM.

The rearrangement links TRBV18 to TRBJ1-5; 9 nucleotides line up with TRBD1. Losses at the gene ends were 1 base for V and 3 bases for J; bases not matched to a gene: 10. Germline CDR1 is KGHSH and CDR2 is LQKENI. The CDR3 loop spans 18 amino acids. As DNA, the CDR3 is TGTGCCAGCTCACCACGGGGACAGGGAGGGACGGCCAATCAGCCCCAGCATTTT. This codes for CASSPRGQGGTANQPQHF.

The chain couples TRBV7-2 to TRBJ2-1, with TRBD2 matching over 10 bases. This CDR3 contains 17 residues. From germline, CDR1 is SGHTA and CDR2 FQGNSA. V was clipped by 2 bases and J by 3 bases; unmatched bases: 7. CDR3 residues: CASSLWASGGGYNEQFF. The DNA for the CDR3 is TGTGCCAGCAGCTTATGGGCTAGCGGGGGCGGCTACAATGAGCAGTTCTTC.

The chain links TRBV6-2 or TRBV6-3 to TRBJ2-2, with 8 bases fitting TRBD2. The CDR3 consists of 18 residues. With 5 bases clipped from V and 4 bases from J, the junction kept 15 bases outside the gene matches. Germline CDR1 reads MNHEY; CDR2 reads SVGEGT. DNA for the CDR3: TGTGCCAGCAGTGGGCAAGGCAGCGGGGGTGACCTCACCGGGGAGCTGTTTTTT. This gives the protein CASSGQGSGGDLTGELFF.

The chain employs TRBV3-1 and TRBJ2-5, with TRBD2 matching over 8 bases. The CDR3 runs 17 residues. J was trimmed by 4 bases and V by 1 base; bases with no gene match: 11. CDR1 and CDR2 (germline): LGHDT, YNNKEL (reference sequence). The CDR3 loop is CASSQGVSAGVRETQYF. The CDR3, as DNA: TGTGCCAGCAGCCAAGGGGTTTCAGCGGGGGTACGAGAGACCCAGTACTTC.

The chain has TRBV6-2 or TRBV6-3 and TRBJ1-1; D uncertain. This CDR3 is 13 amino acids long. Germline lookup yields CDR1 MNHEY and CDR2 SVGEGT. Deletions cut 7 bases from V and 6 bases from J, with 15 bases between. CDR3: CASKSSGRAEAFF. The CDR3 region has the DNA TGTGCCAGCAAAAGCAGTGGGAGAGCTGAAGCTTTCTTT.

The chain links TRBV7-9 to TRBJ1-2; 8 positions agree with TRBD1. The V and J ends lost 5 bases and 4 bases, in that order; junction bases with no gene match: 12. The germline V gene encodes CDR1 SEHNR and CDR2 FQNEAQ (reference sequence). The CDR3 consists of 16 residues. The CDR3 sequence is CASSPGLTQGGYGYTF. The CDR3 DNA reads TGTGCCAGCAGCCCAGGACTGACACAGGGGGGCTATGGCTACACCTTC.

In its sample, this clonotype was seen many times. This sequence joins TRBV3-1 and TRBJ2-7; D gene unclear. Trimming took 3 bases from V and 5 from J, leaving 8 bases between them. Germline CDR1 LGHDT, CDR2 YNNKEL (reference sequence). The CDR3 spans 12 residues. CDR3 loop: CASSQSRNEQYF. CDR3 nucleotide sequence: TGTGCCAGCAGCCAGAGCCGTAACGAGCAGTACTTC.

The J gene is TRBJ1-1, the V gene TRBV29-1, with D maybe TRBD1 (6 bases). V was trimmed by 6 bases and J by 4 bases, leaving 18 bases between them. The CDR3 is 14 amino acids. Germline assignment: CDR1 SQVTM and CDR2 ANQGSEA. CDR3 in DNA: TGCAGCGTCGCCGGCCGGGGGGCAGGCACTGAAGCTTTCTTT. As protein: CSVAGRGAGTEAFF.

The chain combines TRBV6-2 or TRBV6-3 with TRBJ1-1; TRBD1 agrees at 8 bases. The length of the CDR3 is 14 residues. Germline CDR1 MNHEY, CDR2 SVGEGT. J was trimmed by 4 bases and V by 6 bases; bases with no gene match: 7. The CDR3 reads CASSPATGGTEAFF. CDR3 in DNA: TGTGCCAGCAGCCCCGCAACAGGGGGCACTGAAGCTTTCTTT.

This clonotype came up a few times. V usage is TRBV7-9 and J usage is TRBJ2-7; D is perhaps TRBD2 (6 bases). This CDR3 has 14 residues. CDR1 and CDR2 (germline): SEHNR, FQNEAQ (reference sequence). The V end lost 1 base, the J end lost 3 bases, and 10 bases lay between the germline ends. The CDR3 DNA sequence: TGTGCCAGCAGCTTAGACGGAGGGCACTACGAGCAGTACTTC. This gives the protein CASSLDGGHYEQYF.

This chain links TRBV27 with TRBJ1-2; D is possibly TRBD1 (5 bases). V lost 6 bases and J lost 4, with 12 bases in between. The CDR3 length is 13 residues. CDR1 is MNHEY, CDR2 SMNVEV, per germline (reference sequence). In DNA, the CDR3 is TGTGCCAGCAGGCCGGGACGGAGCTATGGCTACACCTTC. Residues: CASRPGRSYGYTF.